This TCR beta chain was retrieved from a study of cytomegalovirus exposure and HLA in healthy donors. Study at large: Inside one of the first data releases sat 75 million to 100 million unique TCRs taken from HLA-typed donors.

The study ran its PCR with 60 Vbeta and 13 Jbeta primers. The table came from immunoSEQ multiplex PCR; TCRdb's copy has only in-frame clones and leaves some out. Of roughly 150,000 clones detected, 68% appear once; the ten largest clones hold 10%. V was clipped by 7 bases and J by 6 bases, with 19 bases between them. Looked up from germline, CDR1 is MNHEY and CDR2 is SMNVEV (reference sequence). The length of the CDR3 is 15 residues. As for this clone: Its antigen is unknown.

Findings of the study overall: Later analysis showed most CMV-associated TCR beta chains appearing HLA-restricted. Follow-up analysis seemed to connect common viral pathogens with several of the most significant clusters identified. Most TCR sequences were uncommon, yet certain public TCRs appeared in many donors.

This receptor was identified in a man aged 30-40 years in good health and CMV-seropositive. The sequenced material came from PBMCs. The chain uses TRBV27 and TRBJ2-1; D is perhaps TRBD2 (6 bases). The CDR3 loop is CASNKQGAGFNEQFF. The CDR3, as DNA: TGTGCCAGCAACAAACAAGGGGCGGGGTTCAATGAGCAGTTCTTC.